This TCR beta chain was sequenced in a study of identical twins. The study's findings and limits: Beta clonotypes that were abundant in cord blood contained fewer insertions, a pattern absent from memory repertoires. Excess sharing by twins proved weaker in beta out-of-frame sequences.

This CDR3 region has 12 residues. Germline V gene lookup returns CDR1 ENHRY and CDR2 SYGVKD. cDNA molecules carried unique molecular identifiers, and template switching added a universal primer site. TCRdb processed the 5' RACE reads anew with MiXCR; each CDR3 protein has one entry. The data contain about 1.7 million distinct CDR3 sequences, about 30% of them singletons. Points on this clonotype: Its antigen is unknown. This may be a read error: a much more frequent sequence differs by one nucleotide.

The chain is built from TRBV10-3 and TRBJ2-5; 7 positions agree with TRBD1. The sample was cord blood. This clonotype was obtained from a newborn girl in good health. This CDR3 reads CATGTEQGTQYF. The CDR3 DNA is TGTGCCACCGGGACAGAACAAGGGACCCAGTACTTC.